Presented here are 19 T cell receptor beta chains from one specimen sequenced in a study of tumor and adjacent non-tumor tissue in lung cancer. RNA was extracted from bulk tissue without any cell sorting. TCRbeta libraries were built with three rounds of nested PCR, modified from ARM-PCR. TCRdb fed the multiplex PCR reads into MiXCR, producing one record per CDR3 protein. Among 55,000 to 75,000 distinct CDR3 sequences listed, 55% to 70% were seen once. Sequenced: lung tumor tissue. These receptors originate from a man aged 45-65 years with non-small cell lung cancer.

About this clonotype: It may be a read error: a sequence one base away is much more abundant. V and J are TRBV29-1 and TRBJ1-1; no clear D gene. Trimming pared 8 bases from V and 4 bases from J, leaving 14 bases between. The germline V gene encodes CDR1 SQVTM and CDR2 ANQGSEA. CDR3 length equals 12 residues. CDR3 protein: CSTRYMSTEAFF. DNA of the CDR3: TGCAGCACACGGTACATGAGCACTGAAGCTTTCTTT. Full variable domain (outside the CDR3, taken from reference TRBV29-1 and TRBJ1-1): SAVISQKPSRDICQRGTSLTIQCQVDSQVTMMFWYRQQPGQSLTLIATANQGSEATYESGFVIDKFPISRPNLTFSTLTVSNMSPEDSSIYLCSTRYMSTEAFFGQGTRLTVV.

As regards this clonotype: At one boundary the junction diverges from the germline segment, which might be a read error. The chain couples TRBV29-1 to TRBJ2-7; TRBD1 matches 7 bases. The germline V gene encodes CDR1 SQVTM and CDR2 ANQGSEA. The length of the CDR3 is 14 residues. CDR3 sequence (DNA): TGCAGCGTTGTCCCTAGGGGGCAGCCCTATGAGCAGTACTTC. Encoded protein: CSVVPRGQPYEQYF.

This clonotype was observed many times. This chain connects TRBV30 to TRBJ2-3; D call uncertain. Trimming pared 1 base from V and 6 bases from J, leaving 8 bases between. This CDR3 has 12 amino acids. Germline V gives CDR1 GTSNPN, CDR2 SVGIG (reference sequence). The chain's CDR3 is CAWSALMDTQYF. The CDR3 DNA follows: TGTGCCTGGAGTGCCCTGATGGATACGCAGTATTTT. Filled out from reference TRBV30 and TRBJ2-3, the complete variable domain reads SQTIHQWPATLVQPVGSPLSLECTVEGTSNPNLYWYRQAAGRGLQLLFYSVGIGQISSEVPQNLSASRPQDRQFILSSKKLLLSDSGFYLCAWSALMDTQYFGPGTRLTVL.

Note on this clonotype: This is likely a read error, given that the CDR3 carries no conserved phenylalanine or tryptophan at its end. V gene TRBV12-3 or TRBV12-4 combines with J gene TRBJ2-7; 8 nucleotides agree with TRBD2. The CDR3 runs to 14 residues. CDR3 sequence (DNA): TGTGCCTGCAGATCCGGGGGGGCCTCACGCGAGCAGTACTAC. Its protein is CACRSGGASREQYY.

As for this clonotype: This may be a read error, as it is one base from a much larger clone. The V call is TRBV28, the J call TRBJ2-1, with 12 bases aligning to TRBD2. V shed 10 bases and J 7 bases; nucleotides not matched to a gene: 17. This CDR3 comprises 17 residues. From germline, CDR1 is MDHEN and CDR2 SYDVKM. CDR3 loop: CATNVVTSGRPKNEQFF. Written as DNA, the CDR3 is TGTGCCACCAACGTCGTGACTAGCGGGAGACCAAAAAATGAGCAGTTCTTC. The complete variable domain, with remaining parts taken from reference TRBV28 and TRBJ2-1, reads DVKVTQSSRYLVKRTGEKVFLECVQDMDHENMFWYRQDPGLGLRLIYFSYDVKMKEKGDIPEGYSVSREKKERFSLILESASTNQTSMYLCATNVVTSGRPKNEQFFGPGTRLTVL.

A note on this clonotype: Because it lacks the conserved phenylalanine or tryptophan at the end, this CDR3 is likely a read error. This chain uses TRBV6-1 with TRBJ1-6; tentative D call: TRBD1 (6 bases). CDR3 length: 13 residues. Germline lookup yields CDR1 MNHNS and CDR2 SASEGT. In nucleotides, the CDR3 is TGTGACAGCAGCCAACAGGGAGAGGATCCCCTCCACTCT. Amino acids: CDSSQQGEDPLHS.

The gene calls are TRBV6-5 and TRBJ1-2, with 7 bases matching TRBD1. V trimming: 2 bases; J trimming: 9 bases; junction bases outside the gene matches: 6. Looked up from germline, CDR1 is MNHEY and CDR2 is SVGAGI. This CDR3 is 13 amino acids long. CDR3 sequence: CASSYQGVLRYTF. The CDR3 DNA sequence: TGTGCCAGCAGTTACCAGGGGGTCCTACGCTACACCTTC.

This clonotype was seen a handful of times. A much more abundant neighbour one base away suggests this may be a read error. Since the CDR3 does not end with the conserved phenylalanine or tryptophan, this likely comes from a read error. The rearrangement joins TRBV12-3 or TRBV12-4 to TRBJ2-7; no clear D gene. CDR3 length equals 13 residues. V was clipped by 5 bases and J by 7 bases, with 15 bases between them. The CDR3 bases are TGTGCCAGCAGTCTAGGTCGTCTGGGGGAGCAGTACTGC. Translation gives CASSLGRLGEQYC.

This clonotype was seen repeatedly, ten times or more. This chain joins TRBV10-3 and TRBJ2-7, with TRBD1 matching over 10 bases. V lost 11 bases and J lost 5; bases outside the gene matches: 9. Germline V gene data show CDR1 as ENHRY and CDR2 as SYGVKD. The CDR3 extends over 13 amino acids. CDR3 loop: CASAGQGNHEQYF. CDR3 DNA sequence: TGTGCCTCGGCGGGACAGGGGAACCACGAGCAGTACTTC.

The rearrangement links TRBV6-6 to TRBJ1-4, with 10 bases identical to TRBD1. The junction had 11 bases not matched to a gene; V was cut back by 9 bases and J by 10 bases. The CDR3 is 14 amino acids. CDR1 is MNHNY and CDR2 is SVGAGI in the germline V gene (reference sequence). The DNA of the CDR3 is TGTGCCAGTACTTGGGATGGACAGGGGGGAAAACTGTTTTTT. Translated, it gives CASTWDGQGGKLFF.

Points on this clonotype: A read error may produce the germline difference seen at one junction end. This chain links TRBV11-1 with TRBJ1-5, with 9 bases lining up with TRBD1. The CDR3 covers 14 residues. The germline V gene encodes CDR1 SGHAT and CDR2 FQDESV (reference sequence). The CDR3 loop reads CASRPGQGNQPQHF. CDR3 in DNA: TGCGCCAGCAGACCGGGACAGGGTAATCAGCCCCAGCATTTT.

About this clonotype: This clone may be a read error of a much larger clone one base away. Here the CDR3 DNA reads TGTGCCAGCAGTTTTGTACAGGGGAGGCAAGAGACCCAGCACTTC. This gives the protein CASSFVQGRQETQHF. The chain uses TRBV28 and TRBJ2-5; D might be TRBD1 (7 bases). The germline V gene has CDR1 MDHEN and CDR2 SYDVKM. This CDR3 has 15 residues.

This clonotype came up many times. The chain carries TRBV29-1 and TRBJ2-1; perhaps TRBD1 as D (5 bases). From germline, CDR1 is SQVTM and CDR2 ANQGSEA. Trimming removed 3 bases from V and 7 bases from J, with 16 bases in between. The CDR3 runs to 14 residues. The CDR3 protein is CSVDPSAGMNEQFF. The CDR3 DNA follows: TGCAGCGTTGATCCTTCTGCAGGGATGAATGAGCAGTTCTTC.

Concerning this clonotype itself: A much bigger clone sits one base away, suggesting this may be a read error. The J gene is TRBJ2-7, the V gene TRBV11-2, with TRBD1 matching over 12 bases. The CDR3 is made up of 14 amino acids. Trimming took 5 bases from V and 2 from J; bases not matched to a gene: 1. Germline CDR1 SGHAT, CDR2 FQNNGV. In DNA, the CDR3 is TGTGCCAGCAGCAGGGACAGGGGGCCCTACGAGCAGTACTTC. Residues: CASSRDRGPYEQYF.

In regard to this clonotype: A much larger clone lies a single base off, so this may be a read error. A read error is likely, as this CDR3 ends without the conserved phenylalanine or tryptophan. V and J are TRBV11-2 and TRBJ2-1; TRBD2 matches 10 bases. The germline CDR1 and CDR2 sequences are SGHAT and FQNNGV. This CDR3 spans 18 amino acids. J lost 1 base, V lost 2 bases, and 8 bases had no gene match. CDR3 in DNA: TGTGCCAGCAGCTTATCAGCGGGAGGGGGTAATTCCTACAATGAGCAGTTCCTC. It codes for CASSLSAGGGNSYNEQFL.

Comment on this clonotype: A much larger clone lies one base from this, so it may be a read error. The CDR3 DNA sequence: TGTGCCAGCAGTGCTCCGGGGGGGGGGCAGCCCCAGCATTTT. It yields the protein CASSAPGGGQPQHF. The rearrangement links TRBV6-5 to TRBJ1-5, with D possibly being TRBD1 (5 bases). Germline V gene lookup returns CDR1 MNHEY and CDR2 SVGAGI. This CDR3 region has 14 residues. V was trimmed by 5 bases and J by 7 bases, leaving 15 bases between them.

To note about this clonotype: One junction end disagrees with the germline gene, perhaps due to a read error. This sequence joins TRBV6-5 and TRBJ2-2; possibly TRBD2 for D (6 bases). CDR1 is MNHEY and CDR2 is SVGAGI in the germline V gene. CDR3 length equals 17 residues. The DNA for the CDR3 is TGTGCCAGCAGTCTCCTCCTTCCGCTCTGGGAGGCCGGAGAGCTGTTTTTT. This encodes CASSLLLPLWEAGELFF.

This clonotype was observed at least ten times. This rearrangement joins TRBV14 to TRBJ2-5; D is undetermined. V was trimmed by 10 bases and J by 2 bases, leaving 14 bases between them. The CDR3 spans 13 residues. Germline V CDR1 and CDR2: SGHDN, FVKESK. CDR3 in DNA: TGTGCCACTACCGGACCGACGCAAGAGACCCAGTACTTC. Residues: CATTGPTQETQYF.

This clonotype showed up just once. J is TRBJ2-5 and V is TRBV5-1; 7 nucleotides align to TRBD1. The CDR3 covers 14 residues. Germline V gives CDR1 SGHRS, CDR2 YFSETQ. J gave up 2 bases and V 5 bases, and 6 bases lay outside the gene matches. The CDR3 sequence is CASSYRDRQETQYF. As DNA, the CDR3 is TGCGCCAGCAGTTACCGGGACAGACAAGAGACCCAGTACTTC.